This paragraph covers one T cell receptor beta chain sequence. Donors were grouped by their self-reported clinical history. Either two negative PCRs, clearance, or symptom resolution qualified Cohort 3 donors as recovered. V lost 6 bases, J lost 3 bases, and 8 bases stayed unmatched. The CDR3 is 15 amino acids. Germline V gene sequence: CDR1 MNHEY, CDR2 SVGAGI. The source of the sample is a study of blood T cell repertoires in COVID-19. Study at large: Samples representing acute and convalescent COVID-19 were sourced from the United States, Italy and Spain. In each case, the material was cDNA or gDNA derived from T cells, B-cell-depleted T cells, or PBMCs.

The table came from immunoSEQ multiplex PCR; TCRdb's copy has only in-frame clones and leaves some out. Seen here are some 260,000 clones, approximately 90% observed once, and the top ten hold 1.9%. J is TRBJ1-1 and V is TRBV6-5, with TRBD1 matching over 9 bases. This clonotype originated in a woman younger than 35 who had recovered from COVID-19. The sequenced material came from PBMCs or T cells enriched from blood (not recorded which). The CDR3 sequence is CASRRDRDPHTEAFF. The CDR3, as DNA: TGTGCCAGCAGGAGGGACAGGGACCCCCACACTGAAGCTTTCTTT.